The present T cell receptor (beta chain) was sequenced within a study of early T cells in non-severe SARS-CoV-2 infection. Each CDR3 protein is one row after TCRdb ran MiXCR on the 5' RACE reads. The repertoire has about 110,000 distinct CDR3 sequences, roughly 12% of them found once; the top ten carry less than 3.5%. This clonotype appeared a few times. This clonotype was sampled from an adult who was a healthcare worker with PCR-confirmed SARS-CoV-2 infection or an uninfected control (not recorded which). The sequencing input was whole blood.

The CDR3: CSVVVGLAENYNEQFF. The DNA of the CDR3 is TGCAGCGTTGTAGTGGGACTAGCTGAAAACTACAATGAGCAGTTCTTC. This chain uses TRBV29-1 with TRBJ2-1; 9 bases are shared with TRBD2. The V and J ends lost 4 bases and 3 bases, in that order; junction bases with no gene match: 10. The CDR3 sequence is 16 residues long. Germline V gene lookup returns CDR1 SQVTM and CDR2 ANQGSEA.